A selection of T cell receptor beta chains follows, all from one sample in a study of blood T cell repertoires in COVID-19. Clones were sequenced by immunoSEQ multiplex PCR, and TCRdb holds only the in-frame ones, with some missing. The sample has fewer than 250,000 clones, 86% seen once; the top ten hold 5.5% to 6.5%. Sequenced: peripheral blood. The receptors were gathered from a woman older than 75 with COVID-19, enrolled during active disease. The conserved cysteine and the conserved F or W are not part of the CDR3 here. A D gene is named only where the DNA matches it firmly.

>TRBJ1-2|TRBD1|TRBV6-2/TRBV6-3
ASSLTGSNYGYT
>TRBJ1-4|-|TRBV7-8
ASSLVGGREKLF
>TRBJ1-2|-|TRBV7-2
ASSSNSGVQGGYT
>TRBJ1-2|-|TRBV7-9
ASSHGSGLEYT
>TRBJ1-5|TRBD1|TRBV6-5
ASSSRQGSNQPQH
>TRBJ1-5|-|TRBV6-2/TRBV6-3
ASSSPNQPQH
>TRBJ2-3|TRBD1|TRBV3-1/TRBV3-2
ASSLMGTVTDTQY
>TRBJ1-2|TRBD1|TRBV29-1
SVDQTGAGGDGYT
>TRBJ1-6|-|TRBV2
ASSASGPGALH
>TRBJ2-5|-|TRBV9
ASSEDSQGTQY
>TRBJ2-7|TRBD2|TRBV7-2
ASSFVTSGEGEQY
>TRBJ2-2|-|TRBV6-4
ASSTQGGTGELF
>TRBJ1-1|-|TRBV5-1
ASSPLHNTEAF
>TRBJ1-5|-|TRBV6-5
ASSYSDSSNQPQH
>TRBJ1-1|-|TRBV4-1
ASSHPGGGPLIEAF
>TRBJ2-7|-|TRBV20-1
SASLQGTWEQY
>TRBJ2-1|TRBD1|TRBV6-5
ASSSGQGAPNEQF
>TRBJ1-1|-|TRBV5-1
ASSLATGNTEAF
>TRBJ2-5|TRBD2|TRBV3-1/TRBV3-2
ASSLRTSGGKETQY
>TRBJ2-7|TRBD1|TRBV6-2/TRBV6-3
ASSSLTGGSYEQY
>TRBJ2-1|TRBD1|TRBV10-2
ASSGQGSYNEQF
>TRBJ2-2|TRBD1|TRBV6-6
ASSFPGQSTGELF
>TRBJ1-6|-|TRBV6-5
ASSYGQRGDSPLH
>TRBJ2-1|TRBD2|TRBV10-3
AISDQPSGYNEQF
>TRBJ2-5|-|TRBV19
ASSIIGHSPPD
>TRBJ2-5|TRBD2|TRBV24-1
ATTMTSGGLQETQY
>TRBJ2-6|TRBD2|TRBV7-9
ASSPGTSGASGANVLT
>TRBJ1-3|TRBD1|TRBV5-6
ASVLGTGAGNTIY
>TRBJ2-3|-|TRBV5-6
ASSFGTHADTQY
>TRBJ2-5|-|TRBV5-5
ASSNGIQETQY
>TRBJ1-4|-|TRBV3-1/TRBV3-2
ASSPPTAGHNEKLF
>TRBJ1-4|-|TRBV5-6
ASSPIEGREKLF
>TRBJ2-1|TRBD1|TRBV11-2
ASSLFQDRGDNEQF